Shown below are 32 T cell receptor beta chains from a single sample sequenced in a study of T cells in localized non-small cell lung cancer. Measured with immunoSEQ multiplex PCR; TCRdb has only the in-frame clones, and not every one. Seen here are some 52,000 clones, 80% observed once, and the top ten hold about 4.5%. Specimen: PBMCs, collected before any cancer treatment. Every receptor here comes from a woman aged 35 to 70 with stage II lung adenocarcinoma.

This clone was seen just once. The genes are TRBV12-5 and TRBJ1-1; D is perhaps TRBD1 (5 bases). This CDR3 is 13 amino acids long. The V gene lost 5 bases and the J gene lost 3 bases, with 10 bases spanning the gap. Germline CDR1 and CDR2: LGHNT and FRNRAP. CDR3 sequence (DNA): TGTGCTAGTGGTGCTTCAGGGCACACTGAAGCTTTCTTT. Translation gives CASGASGHTEAFF.

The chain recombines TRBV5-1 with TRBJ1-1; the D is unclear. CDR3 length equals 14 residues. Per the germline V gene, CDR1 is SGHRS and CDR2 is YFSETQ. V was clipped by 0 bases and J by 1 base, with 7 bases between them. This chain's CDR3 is CASSLAPENTEAFF. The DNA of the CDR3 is TGCGCCAGCAGCTTGGCCCCGGAGAACACTGAAGCTTTCTTT. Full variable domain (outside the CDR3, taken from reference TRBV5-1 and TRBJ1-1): KAGVTQTPRYLIKTRGQQVTLSCSPISGHRSVSWYQQTPGQGLQFLFEYFSETQRNKGNFPGRFSGRQFSNSRSEMNVSTLELGDSALYLCASSLAPENTEAFFGQGTRLTVV.

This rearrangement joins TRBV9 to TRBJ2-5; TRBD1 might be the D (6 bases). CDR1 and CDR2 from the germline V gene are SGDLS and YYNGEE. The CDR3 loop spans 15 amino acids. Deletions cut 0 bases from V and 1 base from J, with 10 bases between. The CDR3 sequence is CASSVVQGGQETQYF. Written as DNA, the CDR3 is TGTGCCAGCAGCGTAGTACAGGGTGGCCAAGAGACCCAGTACTTC.

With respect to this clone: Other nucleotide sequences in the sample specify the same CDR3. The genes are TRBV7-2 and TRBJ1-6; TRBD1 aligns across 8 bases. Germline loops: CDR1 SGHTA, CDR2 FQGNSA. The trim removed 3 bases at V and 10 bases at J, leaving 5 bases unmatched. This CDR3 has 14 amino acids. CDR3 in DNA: TGTGCCAGCAGCTTGGACAGGGAGAGGTCACCCCTCCACTTT. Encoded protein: CASSLDRERSPLHF.

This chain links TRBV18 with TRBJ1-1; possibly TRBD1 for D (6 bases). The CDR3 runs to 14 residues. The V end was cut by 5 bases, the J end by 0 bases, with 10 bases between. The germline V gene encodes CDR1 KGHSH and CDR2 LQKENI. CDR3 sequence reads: CASSRQAVNTEAFF. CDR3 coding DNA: TGTGCCAGCTCAAGACAGGCCGTGAACACTGAAGCTTTCTTT.

The CDR3 nucleotides read TGTGCCAGCAGCTTGGCGAAGAAATTATATGGCTACACCTTC. This sequence encodes CASSLAKKLYGYTF. The chain links TRBV5-6 to TRBJ1-2; the D is unclear. The CDR3 is 14 residues long. Germline lookup yields CDR1 SGHDT and CDR2 YYEEEE. V was clipped by 0 bases and J by 5 bases, with 11 bases between them.

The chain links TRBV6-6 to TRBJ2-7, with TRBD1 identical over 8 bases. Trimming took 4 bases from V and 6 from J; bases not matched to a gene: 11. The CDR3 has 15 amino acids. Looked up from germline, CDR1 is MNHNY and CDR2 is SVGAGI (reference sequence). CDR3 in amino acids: CASSSPRRGLGEQYF. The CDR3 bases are TGTGCCAGCAGTTCGCCCCGCAGGGGGCTTGGCGAGCAGTACTTC.

The CDR3 loop reads CAWSVSYLRDRPETF. In DNA form, the CDR3 reads TGTGCCTGGAGTGTAAGCTACCTAAGAGACAGACCTGAAACCTTC. This rearrangement joins TRBV30 to TRBJ1-2; D may be TRBD1 (5 bases). Trimming took off 0 bases at V and 14 bases at J, with 25 bases between the two ends. Looked up from germline, CDR1 is GTSNPN and CDR2 is SVGIG (reference sequence). The CDR3 is 15 amino acids. Based on the CDR3 plus reference TRBV30 and TRBJ1-2, the full variable domain is SQTIHQWPATLVQPVGSPLSLECTVEGTSNPNLYWYRQAAGRGLQLLFYSVGIGQISSEVPQNLSASRPQDRQFILSSKKLLLSDSGFYLCAWSVSYLRDRPETFGSGTRLTVV.

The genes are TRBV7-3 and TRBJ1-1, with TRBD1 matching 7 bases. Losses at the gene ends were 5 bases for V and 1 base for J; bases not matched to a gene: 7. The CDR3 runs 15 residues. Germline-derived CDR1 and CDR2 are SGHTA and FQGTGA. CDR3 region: CASSQGQLQNTEAFF. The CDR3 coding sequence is TGTGCCAGCAGCCAGGGACAGCTTCAGAACACTGAAGCTTTCTTT.

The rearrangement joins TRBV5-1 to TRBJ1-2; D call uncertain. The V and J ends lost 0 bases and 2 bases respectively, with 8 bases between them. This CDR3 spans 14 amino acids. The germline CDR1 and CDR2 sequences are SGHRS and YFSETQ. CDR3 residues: CASSLDSGNYGYTF. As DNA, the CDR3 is TGCGCCAGCAGCTTGGATTCCGGGAACTATGGCTACACCTTC.

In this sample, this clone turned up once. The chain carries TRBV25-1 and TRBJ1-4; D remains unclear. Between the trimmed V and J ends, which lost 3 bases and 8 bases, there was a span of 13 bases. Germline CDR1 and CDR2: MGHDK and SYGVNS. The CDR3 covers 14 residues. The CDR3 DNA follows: TGTGCCAGCAGTGAGGGCAGCTGGCGGGAAAAACTGTTTTTT. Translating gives CASSEGSWREKLFF.

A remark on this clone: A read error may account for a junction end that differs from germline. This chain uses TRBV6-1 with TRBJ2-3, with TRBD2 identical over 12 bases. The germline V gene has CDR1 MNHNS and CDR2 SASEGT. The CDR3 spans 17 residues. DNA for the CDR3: TGTGCCGGCAGTGAAGGGACTAGCGGGTACCTCACAGATACGCAGTATTTT. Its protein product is CAGSEGTSGYLTDTQYF.

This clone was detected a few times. The CDR3, as DNA: TGTGCCAGCAGTGACAGCCAAGAGACCCAGTACTTC. Residues: CASSDSQETQYF. V is TRBV2 and J is TRBJ2-5; D gene uncertain. The CDR3 runs to 12 residues. Between the trimmed V and J ends, which lost 3 bases and 1 base, there was a span of 3 bases. Germline V gives CDR1 SNHLY, CDR2 FYNNEI.

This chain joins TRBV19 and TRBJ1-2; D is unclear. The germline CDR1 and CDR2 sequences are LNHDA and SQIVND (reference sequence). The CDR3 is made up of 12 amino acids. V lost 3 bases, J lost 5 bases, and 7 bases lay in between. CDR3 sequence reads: CASSIPEYGYTF. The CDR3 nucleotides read TGTGCCAGTAGTATCCCAGAATATGGCTACACCTTC. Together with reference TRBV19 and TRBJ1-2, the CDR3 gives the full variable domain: DGGITQSPKYLFRKEGQNVTLSCEQNLNHDAMYWYRQDPGQGLRLIYYSQIVNDFQKGDIAEGYSVSREKKESFPLTVTSAQKNPTAFYLCASSIPEYGYTFGSGTRLTVV.

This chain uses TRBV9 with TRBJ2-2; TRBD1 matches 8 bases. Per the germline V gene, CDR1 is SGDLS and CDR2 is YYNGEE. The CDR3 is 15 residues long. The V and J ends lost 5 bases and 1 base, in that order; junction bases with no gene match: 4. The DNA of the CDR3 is TGTGCCAGCAGGGGACAGGTCGTGAACACCGGGGAGCTGTTTTTT. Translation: CASRGQVVNTGELFF.

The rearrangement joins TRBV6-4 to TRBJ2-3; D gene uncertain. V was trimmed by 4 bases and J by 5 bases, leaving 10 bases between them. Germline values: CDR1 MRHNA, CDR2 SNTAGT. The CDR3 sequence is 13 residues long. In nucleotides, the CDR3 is TGTGCCAGCAGTGGGGCCTTCGGAGATACGCAGTATTTT. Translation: CASSGAFGDTQYF.

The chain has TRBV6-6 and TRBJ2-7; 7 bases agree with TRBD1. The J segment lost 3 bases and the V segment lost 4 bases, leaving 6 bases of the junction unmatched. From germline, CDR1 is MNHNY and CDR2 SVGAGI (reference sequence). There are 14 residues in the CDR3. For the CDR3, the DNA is TGTGCCAGCAGTTCCCGACAGGGACGCTACGAGCAGTACTTC. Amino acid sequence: CASSSRQGRYEQYF.

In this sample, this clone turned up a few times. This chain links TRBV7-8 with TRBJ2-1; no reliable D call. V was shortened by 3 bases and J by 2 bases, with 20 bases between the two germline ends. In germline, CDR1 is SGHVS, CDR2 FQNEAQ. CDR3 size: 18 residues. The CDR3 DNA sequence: TGTGCCAGCAGCTTTATAGGAAAGTCAGGTGTCACCTACAATGAGCAGTTCTTC. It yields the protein CASSFIGKSGVTYNEQFF.

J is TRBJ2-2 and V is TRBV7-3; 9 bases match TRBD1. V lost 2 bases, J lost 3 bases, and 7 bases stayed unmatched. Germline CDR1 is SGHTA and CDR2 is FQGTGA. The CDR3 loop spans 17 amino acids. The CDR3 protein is CASSLFGQGLDTGELFF. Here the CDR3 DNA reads TGTGCCAGCAGCTTATTTGGACAGGGGTTGGACACCGGGGAGCTGTTTTTT.

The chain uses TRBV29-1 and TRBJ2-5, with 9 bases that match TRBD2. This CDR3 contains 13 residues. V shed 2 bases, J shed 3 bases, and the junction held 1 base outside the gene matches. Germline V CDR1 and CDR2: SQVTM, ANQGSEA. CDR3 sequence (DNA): TGCAGCGTTGAACTAGCGGGAAAAGAGACCCAGTACTTC. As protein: CSVELAGKETQYF.

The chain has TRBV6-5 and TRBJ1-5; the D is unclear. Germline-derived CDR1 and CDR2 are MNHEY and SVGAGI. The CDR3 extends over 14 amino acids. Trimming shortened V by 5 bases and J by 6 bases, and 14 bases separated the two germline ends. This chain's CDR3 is CASSMGRGGQPQHF. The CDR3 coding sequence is TGTGCCAGCAGTATGGGCCGCGGAGGTCAGCCCCAGCATTTT.

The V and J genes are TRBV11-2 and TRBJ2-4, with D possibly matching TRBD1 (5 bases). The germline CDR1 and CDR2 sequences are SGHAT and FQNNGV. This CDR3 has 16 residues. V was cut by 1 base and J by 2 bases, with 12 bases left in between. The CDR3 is CASSLVTGEPKNIQYF. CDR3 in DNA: TGTGCCAGCAGCTTAGTTACAGGAGAACCCAAAAACATTCAGTACTTC.

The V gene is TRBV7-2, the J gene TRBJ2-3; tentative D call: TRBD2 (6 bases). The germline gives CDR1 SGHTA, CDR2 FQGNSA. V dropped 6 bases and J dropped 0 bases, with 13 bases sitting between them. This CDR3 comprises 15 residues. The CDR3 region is CASSLSGYSTDTQYF. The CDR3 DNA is TGTGCCAGCAGTCTGAGCGGGTATAGCACAGATACGCAGTATTTT.

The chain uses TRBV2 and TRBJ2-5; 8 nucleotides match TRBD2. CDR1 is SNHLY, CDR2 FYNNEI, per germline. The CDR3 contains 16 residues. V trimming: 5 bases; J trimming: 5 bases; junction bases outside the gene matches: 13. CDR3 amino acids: CASSRQAGLEGETQYF. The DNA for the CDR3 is TGTGCCAGCAGTCGCCAGGCGGGACTAGAAGGGGAGACCCAGTACTTC.

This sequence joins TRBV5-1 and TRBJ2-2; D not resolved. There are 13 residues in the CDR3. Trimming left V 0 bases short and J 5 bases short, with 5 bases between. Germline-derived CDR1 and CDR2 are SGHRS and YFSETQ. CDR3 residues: CASSLGGTGELFF. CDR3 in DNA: TGCGCCAGCAGCTTGGGAGGAACCGGGGAGCTGTTTTTT.

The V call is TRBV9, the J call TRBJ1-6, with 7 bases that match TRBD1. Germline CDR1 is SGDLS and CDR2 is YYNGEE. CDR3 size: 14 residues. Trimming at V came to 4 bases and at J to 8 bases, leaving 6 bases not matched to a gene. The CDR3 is CASSTRGGHSPLHF. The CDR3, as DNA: TGTGCCAGCAGCACTCGAGGGGGCCATTCACCCCTCCACTTT.

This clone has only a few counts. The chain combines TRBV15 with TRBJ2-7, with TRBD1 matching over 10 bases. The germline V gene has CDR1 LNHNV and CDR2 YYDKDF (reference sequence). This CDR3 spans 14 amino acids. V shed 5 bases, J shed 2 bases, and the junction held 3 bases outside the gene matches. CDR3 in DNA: TGTGCCACCAGCCCCGGGACAGGGGCCTACGAGCAGTACTTC. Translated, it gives CATSPGTGAYEQYF.

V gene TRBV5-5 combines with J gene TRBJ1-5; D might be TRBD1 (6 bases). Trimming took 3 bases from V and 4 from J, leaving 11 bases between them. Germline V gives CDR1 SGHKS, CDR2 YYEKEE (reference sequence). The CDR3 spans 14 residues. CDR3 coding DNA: TGTGCCAGCAGCTCCCTAGGGGGAAATCAGCCCCAGCATTTT. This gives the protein CASSSLGGNQPQHF.

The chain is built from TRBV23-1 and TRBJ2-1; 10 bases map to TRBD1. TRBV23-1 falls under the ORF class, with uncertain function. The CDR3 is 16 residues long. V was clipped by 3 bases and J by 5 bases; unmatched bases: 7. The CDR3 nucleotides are TGCGCCAGCAGTCAGCTAGACAGGGGGCCCAACAATGAGCAGTTCTTC. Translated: CASSQLDRGPNNEQFF.

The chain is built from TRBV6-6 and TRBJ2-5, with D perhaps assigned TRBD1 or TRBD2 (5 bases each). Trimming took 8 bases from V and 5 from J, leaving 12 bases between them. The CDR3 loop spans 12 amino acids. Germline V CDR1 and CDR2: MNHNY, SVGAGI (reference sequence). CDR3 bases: TGTGCCAGCGATGCAGGGACGGAGACCCAGTACTTC. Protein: CASDAGTETQYF.

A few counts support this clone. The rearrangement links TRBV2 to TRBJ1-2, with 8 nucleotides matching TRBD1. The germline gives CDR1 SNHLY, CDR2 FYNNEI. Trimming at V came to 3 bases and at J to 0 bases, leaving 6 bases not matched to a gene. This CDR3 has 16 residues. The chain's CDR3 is CASSDFTGGPNYGYTF. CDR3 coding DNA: TGTGCCAGCAGTGATTTTACAGGGGGTCCTAACTATGGCTACACCTTC.

Here the CDR3 reads CASSRGLSSNTEAFF. For the CDR3, the DNA is TGTGCCAGCAGCCGGGGTCTATCCTCGAACACTGAAGCTTTCTTT. The chain joins TRBV4-2 to TRBJ1-1; D is undetermined. With 4 bases removed from V and 1 base from J, the gap between germline ends came to 13 bases. Germline V gene data show CDR1 as LGHNA and CDR2 as YNFKEQ. The CDR3 is 15 residues long.